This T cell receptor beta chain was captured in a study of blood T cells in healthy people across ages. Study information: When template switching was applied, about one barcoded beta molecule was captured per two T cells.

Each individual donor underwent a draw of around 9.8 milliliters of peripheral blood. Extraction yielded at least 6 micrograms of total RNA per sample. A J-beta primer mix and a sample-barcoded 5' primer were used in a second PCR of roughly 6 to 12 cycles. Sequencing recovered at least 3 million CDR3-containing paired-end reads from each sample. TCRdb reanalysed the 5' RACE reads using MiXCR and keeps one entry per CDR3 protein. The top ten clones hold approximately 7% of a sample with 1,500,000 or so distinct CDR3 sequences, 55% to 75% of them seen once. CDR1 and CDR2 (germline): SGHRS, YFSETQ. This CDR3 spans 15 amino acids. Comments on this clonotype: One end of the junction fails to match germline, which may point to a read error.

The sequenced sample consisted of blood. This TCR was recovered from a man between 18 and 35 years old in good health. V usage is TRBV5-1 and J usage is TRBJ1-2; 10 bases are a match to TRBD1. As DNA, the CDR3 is TGCGCCAGCAGCTTGGAAGGACAGGGGGAGGATGGCCACACCTTC. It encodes CASSLEGQGEDGHTF. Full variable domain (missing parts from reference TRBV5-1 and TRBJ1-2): KAGVTQTPRYLIKTRGQQVTLSCSPISGHRSVSWYQQTPGQGLQFLFEYFSETQRNKGNFPGRFSGRQFSNSRSEMNVSTLELGDSALYLCASSLEGQGEDGHTFGSGTRLTVV.